Below, 25 T cell receptor beta chains from the same sample are listed, as sequenced in a study of T cell clonality in common variable immunodeficiency. Points from the study as a whole: Reportedly, TCR beta sequences from common variable immunodeficiency showed fewer deletions and N-nucleotide insertions.

Assay used: immunoSEQ multiplex PCR; TCRdb lists only in-frame clones, some missing. Its listing shows fewer than 8,500 clones. Antigens for these TCRs are unknown. Sequenced sample: peripheral blood mononuclear cells. All receptors derive from a human donor with common variable immunodeficiency.

Comments on this clone: From the germline J gene comes the end of the CDR3, since the read stops 3 residues before it. The chain couples TRBV11-2 to TRBJ2-7; 11 bases map to TRBD2. Losses at the gene ends were 4 bases for V and 2 bases for J; bases not matched to a gene: 1. CDR3 length: 14 residues. Germline CDR1 reads SGHAT; CDR2 reads FQNNGV. CDR3 residues: CASSSTSGTYEQYF. Partial CDR3 DNA: TGTGCCAGCAGCTCGACTAGCGGGACCTACGAG.

As to this clone: The read falls 3 residues short of the CDR3 end, and the missing part is taken from the germline J gene. This chain links TRBV7-2 with TRBJ2-7; D is undetermined. The germline V gene encodes CDR1 SGHTA and CDR2 FQGNSA. The germline V and J ends were trimmed by 2 bases and 1 base, with 9 bases remaining between them. The CDR3 is 14 amino acids. The CDR3 bases that were read are TGTGCCAGCAGCTTATATAACTGGTCCTACGAG. Its protein product is CASSLYNWSYE. The complete CDR3 reads CASSLYNWSYEQYF. Variable domain in full (rest from reference TRBV7-2 and TRBJ2-7): GAGVSQSPSNKVTEKGKDVELRCDPISGHTALYWYRQSLGQGLEFLIYFQGNSAPDKSGLPSDRFSAERTGGSVSTLTIQRTQQEDSAVYLCASSLYNWSYEQYFGPGTRLTVT.

In regard to this clone: Read sequence stops 3 residues before the CDR3 end, and the germline J gene provides the missing end. This chain connects TRBV19 to TRBJ2-1; TRBD2 matches 7 bases. The V gene's germline CDR1 is LNHDA and CDR2 SQIVND (reference sequence). V was clipped by 7 bases and J by 4 bases; unmatched bases: 4. The CDR3 length is 13 residues. The CDR3 is CASKREGYNEQFF. CDR3 DNA, as far as it was read: TGTGCCAGTAAGCGGGAAGGTTACAATGAG.

Concerning this clone itself: The DNA ends 3 residues before the CDR3 does, and the rest of the CDR3 is filled in from the germline J gene. The chain has TRBV7-2 and TRBJ2-7; no firm D call. This CDR3 has 14 residues. Germline CDR1 and CDR2: SGHTA and FQGNSA. V was shortened by 5 bases and J by 0 bases, with 11 bases between the two germline ends. CDR3 DNA (partial): TGTGCCAGCAGCATCTTGACACTCTCCTACGAG. Its translation: CASSILTLSYE. The full CDR3 reads CASSILTLSYEQYF. The full variable domain, completed using reference TRBV7-2 and TRBJ2-7, is GAGVSQSPSNKVTEKGKDVELRCDPISGHTALYWYRQSLGQGLEFLIYFQGNSAPDKSGLPSDRFSAERTGGSVSTLTIQRTQQEDSAVYLCASSILTLSYEQYFGPGTRLTVT.

In regard to this clone: The read terminates 3 residues before the CDR3 end, so the remaining end is supplied by the germline J gene. The chain has TRBV7-9 and TRBJ1-2; D is perhaps TRBD1 (6 bases). This CDR3 spans 11 amino acids. CDR1 is SEHNR, CDR2 FQNEAQ, per germline (reference sequence). V was pared by 10 bases and J by 6 bases, with 12 bases between. The CDR3 protein is CAITQGNGYTF. The part of the CDR3 DNA that was read is TGTGCCATTACACAGGGTAATGGC.

A remark on this clone: The CDR3 goes on 3 residues after the read ends, and that part is filled in from the germline J gene. The V gene is TRBV6-2 or TRBV6-3, the J gene TRBJ1-5; weak D call: TRBD1 (6 bases). This CDR3 has 14 residues. The V gene's germline CDR1 is MNHEY and CDR2 SVGEGT. Trimming stripped 2 bases from V and 7 bases from J, with 12 bases between. The covered CDR3 bases are TGTGCCAGCAGTTACCTCGTCAGGGGACAGCCC. It specifies CASSYLVRGQP. The complete CDR3 reads CASSYLVRGQPQHF.

Comments on this clone: Read coverage stops 3 residues before the CDR3 terminus; the germline J gene supplies the remainder. The chain joins TRBV18 to TRBJ2-1; TRBD2 agrees at 8 bases. CDR1 is KGHSH, CDR2 LQKENI, per germline. The CDR3 has 16 amino acids. The V gene end was trimmed by 5 bases and the J gene end by 5 bases; junction bases not matched to a gene: 11. This CDR3 is CASSFSGLGEDNEQFF. CDR3 bases read: TGTGCCAGCTCATTCTCGGGACTAGGGGAAGACAATGAG.

Worth noting for this clone: The CDR3 end is not reached by the read, which stops 3 residues before it; the germline J gene fills it in. The chain is built from TRBV2 and TRBJ2-5; a weak D match, TRBD2 (6 bases). The CDR3 loop spans 15 amino acids. Germline CDR1 SNHLY, CDR2 FYNNEI. The ends were cut back, 2 bases at V and 5 bases at J, with 15 bases in the middle. The CDR3 reads CASSEIGGWGETQYF. Incomplete CDR3 DNA: TGTGCCAGCAGTGAAATCGGGGGTTGGGGGGAGACC.

Turning to this clone: The read comes to an end 3 residues before the CDR3 does, leaving the germline J gene to fill in the end. This chain uses TRBV18 with TRBJ2-3; D is unclear. The germline CDR1 and CDR2 sequences are KGHSH and LQKENI. CDR3 length: 13 residues. V was cut by 3 bases and J by 6 bases, with 10 bases left in between. The CDR3 DNA, read in part, is TGTGCCAGCTCACCTAACTCGGTGGATACG. Its translation: CASSPNSVDT. The CDR3, in full, reads CASSPNSVDTQYF.

With respect to this clone: The CDR3 end lies 3 residues beyond the end of the read and is filled in from the germline J gene. V and J are TRBV19 and TRBJ1-1, with D unclear. The CDR3 extends over 14 amino acids. Germline assignment: CDR1 LNHDA and CDR2 SQIVND (reference sequence). V was clipped by 4 bases and J by 1 base, with 10 bases between them. CDR3 in amino acids: CASSKHRENTEAFF. Incomplete CDR3 DNA: TGTGCCAGTAGTAAGCACAGAGAGAACACTGAA.

A word on this clone: This same CDR3 is encoded by further DNA sequences in the sample. The CDR3 is CASSPGTDTQYF. The part of the CDR3 DNA that was read is TGTGCCAGCAGCCCAGGGACAGATACG. The V gene is TRBV7-9, the J gene TRBJ2-3; D possibly corresponds to TRBD1 (5 bases). The read finishes 3 residues shy of the CDR3 end, and the germline J gene is used to complete it. V lost 5 bases to trimming and J lost 3 bases, with 6 bases between them. Germline V gene sequence: CDR1 SEHNR, CDR2 FQNEAQ (reference sequence). This CDR3 comprises 12 residues.

A remark on this clone: The read ends 3 residues before the CDR3 terminus; that terminus is restored from the germline J gene. The chain employs TRBV6-2 or TRBV6-3 and TRBJ1-1; 9 bases are a match to TRBD1. The V segment lost 6 bases and the J segment 1 base; nucleotides outside the gene matches: 9. The CDR3 runs to 16 residues. Germline values: CDR1 MNHEY, CDR2 SVGEGT. Incomplete CDR3 DNA: TGTGCCAGCAGCCGCCTCGGGACAGGGCGGAACACTGAA. It encodes CASSRLGTGRNTE. The CDR3 as a whole reads CASSRLGTGRNTEAFF.

The DNA read from the CDR3 is TGTGCCAGCAGCTCCCCATCGGACAGAAACAATGAG. Translation gives CASSSPSDRNNE. The whole CDR3 is CASSSPSDRNNEQFF. The rearrangement links TRBV7-9 to TRBJ2-1; possible D gene TRBD1, 6 bases. The CDR3 is cut off 3 residues early in the read; its end comes from the germline J gene. Germline V gene sequence: CDR1 SEHNR, CDR2 FQNEAQ (reference sequence). The CDR3 is 15 amino acids. The V gene lost 4 bases and the J gene lost 5 bases, with 15 bases spanning the gap. Based on the CDR3 plus reference TRBV7-9 and TRBJ2-1, the full variable domain is DTGVSQNPRHKITKRGQNVTFRCDPISEHNRLYWYRQTLGQGPEFLTYFQNEAQLEKSRLLSDRFSAERPKGSFSTLEIQRTEQGDSAMYLCASSSPSDRNNEQFFGPGTRLTVL.

As regards this clone: The read finishes 3 residues shy of the CDR3 end, and the germline J gene is used to complete it. The chain joins TRBV5-1 to TRBJ1-1, with D possibly matching TRBD1 (5 bases). Trimming removed 0 bases from V and 5 bases from J, with 8 bases in between. This CDR3 region has 13 residues. CDR1 and CDR2 from the germline V gene are SGHRS and YFSETQ. This chain's CDR3 is CASSLGGGTEAFF. The CDR3 bases that were read are TGCGCCAGCAGCTTGGGGGGGGGAACTGAA.

This clone is identified as medium-sized from frequency. Coverage ceases 3 residues before the CDR3 finishes, and the germline J gene fills in the end. The chain is built from TRBV20-1 and TRBJ2-7, with TRBD1 matching over 9 bases. V trimming: 2 bases; J trimming: 5 bases; junction bases outside the gene matches: 16. From germline, CDR1 is DFQATT and CDR2 SNEGSKA (reference sequence). The CDR3 spans 17 residues. CDR3 bases read: TGCAGTGCTAGAAAATCCCTAGGACAGGGGAGTGGAGACGAG. This translates into CSARKSLGQGSGDE. The whole CDR3 sequence reads CSARKSLGQGSGDEQYF.

Comment on this clone: The read gets to within 3 residues of the CDR3 end, and the germline J gene fills in the rest. This chain joins TRBV18 and TRBJ2-7, with 11 bases that match TRBD1. Germline assignment: CDR1 KGHSH and CDR2 LQKENI. The V and J ends lost 2 bases and 4 bases, in that order; junction bases with no gene match: 7. CDR3 length: 16 residues. Incomplete CDR3 DNA: TGTGCCAGCTCACCATTCCGGACAGGGGGCGCGTACGAG. The encoded protein is CASSPFRTGGAYE. Given in full, the CDR3 is CASSPFRTGGAYEQYF. The variable domain in full, completed from reference TRBV18 and TRBJ2-7, reads NAGVMQNPRHLVRRRGQEARLRCSPMKGHSHVYWYRQLPEEGLKFMVYLQKENIIDESGMPKERFSAEFPKEGPSILRIQQVVRGDSAAYFCASSPFRTGGAYEQYFGPGTRLTVT.

The chain's CDR3 is CASSDQEYNEQFF. CDR3 bases read: TGTGCCAGCAGTGACCAGGAGTACAATGAG. V gene TRBV2 combines with J gene TRBJ2-1; D ambiguous. Read coverage stops 3 residues before the CDR3 terminus; the germline J gene supplies the remainder. The CDR3 is 13 amino acids. With 3 bases removed from V and 4 bases from J, the gap between germline ends came to 7 bases. The germline V gene has CDR1 SNHLY and CDR2 FYNNEI.

The covered CDR3 bases are TGTGCCAGTAGTGCCACGGGGGGGGCTGGATACGAG. This sequence encodes CASSATGGAGYE. From start to end, the CDR3 is CASSATGGAGYEQYF. The V and J genes are TRBV19 and TRBJ2-7; 8 nucleotides match TRBD2. The read ends 3 residues early relative to the CDR3; the germline J gene fills the gap. V dropped 5 bases and J dropped 4; count of bases not matched to a gene: 10. The CDR3 is 15 amino acids. Germline assignment: CDR1 LNHDA and CDR2 SQIVND (reference sequence).

Regarding this clone: Sequencing ends 3 residues short of the CDR3 end; the germline J gene provides the rest. The same CDR3 also results from other DNA sequences found in this sample. The chain combines TRBV18 with TRBJ2-1; 8 nucleotides agree with TRBD1. This CDR3 has 15 amino acids. V shed 5 bases and J 5 bases; nucleotides not matched to a gene: 8. CDR1 is KGHSH, CDR2 LQKENI, per germline. The CDR3 here is CASSGQGRVHNEQFF. CDR3 bases read: TGTGCCAGCTCAGGACAGGGTCGAGTCCACAATGAG.

Concerning this clone: The read terminates 3 residues before the CDR3 end, so the remaining end is supplied by the germline J gene. V usage is TRBV18 and J usage is TRBJ2-5; no firm D call. Trimming stripped 5 bases from V and 2 bases from J, with 3 bases between. CDR3 size: 11 residues. The germline gives CDR1 KGHSH, CDR2 LQKENI. The CDR3: CASSSQETQYF. CDR3 bases read: TGTGCCAGCTCATCTCAAGAGACC.

As regards this clone: The read falls 3 residues short of the CDR3 end, and the missing part is taken from the germline J gene. V usage is TRBV7-6 and J usage is TRBJ2-1; a weak D match, TRBD2 (5 bases). Germline CDR1 reads SGHVS; CDR2 reads FNYEAQ. CDR3 length equals 15 residues. Trimming removed 2 bases at V and 1 base at J, with 9 bases between. CDR3 loop: CASSLTGSSYNEQFF. The part of the CDR3 DNA that was read is TGTGCCAGCAGCTTAACGGGGTCTTCCTACAATGAG.

Comments on this clone: The read terminates 3 residues ahead of where the CDR3 ends, so the germline J gene completes it. The chain joins TRBV7-9 to TRBJ1-4, with D maybe TRBD1 (5 bases). This CDR3 has 13 amino acids. Trimming removed 0 bases at V and 7 bases at J, with 6 bases between. The germline gives CDR1 SEHNR, CDR2 FQNEAQ (reference sequence). The part of the CDR3 DNA that was read is TGTGCCAGCAGCTTAGCTAGGGGTGAAAAA. Translation: CASSLARGEK. The entire CDR3 protein is CASSLARGEKLFF.

Points on this clone: The CDR3 is cut off 3 residues early in the read; its end comes from the germline J gene. This chain uses TRBV7-2 with TRBJ2-7; D perhaps matches TRBD2 (5 bases). Trimming took off 6 bases at V and 0 bases at J, with 9 bases between the two ends. Germline assignment: CDR1 SGHTA and CDR2 FQGNSA. The CDR3 contains 13 residues. The CDR3 is CASRRASSYEQYF. The sequenced part of the CDR3 DNA is TGTGCCAGCAGGAGGGCGAGCTCCTACGAG.

In the case of this clone: Read data end 3 residues before the CDR3 end; the end is taken from the germline J gene. The J gene is TRBJ2-7, the V gene TRBV18; TRBD1 agrees at 7 bases. Germline V gives CDR1 KGHSH, CDR2 LQKENI. V lost 3 bases, J lost 2 bases, and 4 bases stayed unmatched. The CDR3 spans 14 residues. The CDR3 bases that were read are TGTGCCAGCTCACCGAGGCAGGGGGCCTACGAG. It encodes CASSPRQGAYE. The whole CDR3 region reads CASSPRQGAYEQYF.

On this clone itself: With the read ending 3 residues before the CDR3 end, the germline J gene is used to fill in that end. V is TRBV6-2 or TRBV6-3 and J is TRBJ2-1; 10 positions match TRBD1. Germline V gene sequence: CDR1 MNHEY, CDR2 SVGEGT. Trimming took 10 bases from V and 4 from J; bases not matched to a gene: 7. This CDR3 has 14 residues. The CDR3 DNA, read in part, is TGTGCCACCCACCGGGACAGGGGTTACAATGAG. It translates to CATHRDRGYNE. The CDR3 reads in full as CATHRDRGYNEQFF.